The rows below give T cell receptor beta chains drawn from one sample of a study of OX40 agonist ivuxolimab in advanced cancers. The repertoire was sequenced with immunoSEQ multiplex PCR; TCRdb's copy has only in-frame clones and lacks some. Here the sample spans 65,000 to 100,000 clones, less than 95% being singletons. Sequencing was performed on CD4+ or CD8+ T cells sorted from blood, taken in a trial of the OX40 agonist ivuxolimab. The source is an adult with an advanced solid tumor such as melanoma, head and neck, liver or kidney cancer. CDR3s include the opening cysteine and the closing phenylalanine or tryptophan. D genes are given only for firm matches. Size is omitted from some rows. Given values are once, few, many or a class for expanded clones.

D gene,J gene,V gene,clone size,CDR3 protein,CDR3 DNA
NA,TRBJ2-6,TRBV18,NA,CASSPQTGSNVLTF,TGTGCCAGCTCACCGCAGACAGGAAGCAACGTCCTGACTTTC
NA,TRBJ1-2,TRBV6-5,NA,CASTRTVGFYGYTF,TGTGCCAGCACCCGGACTGTGGGATTCTATGGCTACACCTTC
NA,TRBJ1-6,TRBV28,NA,CASGTGNSPLHF,TGTGCCAGCGGTACAGGGAATTCACCCCTCCACTTT
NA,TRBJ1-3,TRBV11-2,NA,CASSLRTVNISGNTIYF,TGTGCCAGCAGCCTCCGGACAGTCAATATCTCTGGAAACACCATATATTTT
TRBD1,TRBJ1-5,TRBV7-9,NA,CASSPGQGMQPQHF,TGTGCCAGCAGCCCGGGACAGGGGATGCAGCCCCAGCATTTT
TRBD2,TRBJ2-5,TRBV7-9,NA,CASSSRLAGGERETQYF,TGTGCCAGCAGCTCGCGACTAGCGGGGGGCGAAAGAGAGACCCAGTACTTC
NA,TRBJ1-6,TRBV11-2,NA,CASSSPSSYNSPLHF,TGTGCCAGCAGCTCACCGAGCTCCTATAATTCACCCCTCCACTTT
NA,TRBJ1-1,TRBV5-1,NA,CASSSRADTEAFF,TGCGCCAGCAGCTCGAGGGCGGACACTGAAGCTTTCTTT
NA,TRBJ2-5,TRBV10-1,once,CASSESTGPQETQYF,TGCGCCAGCAGTGAGTCGACGGGACCACAAGAGACCCAGTACTTC
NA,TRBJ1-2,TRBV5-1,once,CASSLEKLDGYTF,TGCGCCAGCAGCTTGGAGAAACTCGATGGCTACACCTTC
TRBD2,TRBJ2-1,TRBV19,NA,CASSMVREGEQFF,TGTGCCAGTAGTATGGTCAGGGAGGGTGAGCAGTTCTTC
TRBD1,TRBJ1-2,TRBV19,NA,CASTQDRGNGYGYTF,TGTGCCAGTACCCAGGACAGGGGTAACGGCTATGGCTACACCTTC
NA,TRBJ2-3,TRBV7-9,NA,CASRRLHTDTQYF,TGTGCCAGCAGAAGACTCCACACAGATACGCAGTATTTT
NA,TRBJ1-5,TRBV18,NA,CASSPANYNQPQHF,TGTGCCAGCTCACCCGCCAACTACAATCAGCCCCAGCATTTT
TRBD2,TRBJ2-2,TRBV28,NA,CASSGGTSATGELFF,TGTGCCAGCAGTGGCGGGACTAGCGCCACCGGGGAGCTGTTTTTT
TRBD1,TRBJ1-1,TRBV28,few,CASSRGQGIFTEAFF,TGTGCCAGCAGCCGAGGACAGGGTATTTTTACTGAAGCTTTCTTT
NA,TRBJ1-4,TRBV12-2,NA,CASRRGPVATNEKLFF,TGTGCAAGTCGTCGTGGCCCGGTTGCAACTAATGAAAAACTGTTTTTT
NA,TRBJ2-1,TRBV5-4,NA,CASSLAERTHNEQFF,TGTGCCAGCAGCTTGGCCGAGCGTACCCACAATGAGCAGTTCTTC